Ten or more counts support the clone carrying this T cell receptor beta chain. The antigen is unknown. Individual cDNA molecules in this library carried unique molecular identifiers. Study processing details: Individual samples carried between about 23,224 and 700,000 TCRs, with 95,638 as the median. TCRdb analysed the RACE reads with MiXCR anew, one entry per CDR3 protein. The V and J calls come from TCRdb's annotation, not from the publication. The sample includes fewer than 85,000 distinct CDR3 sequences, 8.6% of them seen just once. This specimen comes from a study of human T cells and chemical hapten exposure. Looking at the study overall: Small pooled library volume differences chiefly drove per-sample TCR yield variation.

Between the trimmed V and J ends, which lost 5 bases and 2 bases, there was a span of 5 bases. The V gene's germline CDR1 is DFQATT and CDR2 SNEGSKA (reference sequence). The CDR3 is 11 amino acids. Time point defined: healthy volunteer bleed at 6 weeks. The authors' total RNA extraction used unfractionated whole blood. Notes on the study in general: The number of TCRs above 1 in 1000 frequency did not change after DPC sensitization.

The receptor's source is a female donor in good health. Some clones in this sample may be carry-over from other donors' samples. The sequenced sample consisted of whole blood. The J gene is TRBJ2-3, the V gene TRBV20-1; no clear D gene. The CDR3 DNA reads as TGCAGTGCTCATTACACAGATACGCAGTATTTT. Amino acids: CSAHYTDTQYF.